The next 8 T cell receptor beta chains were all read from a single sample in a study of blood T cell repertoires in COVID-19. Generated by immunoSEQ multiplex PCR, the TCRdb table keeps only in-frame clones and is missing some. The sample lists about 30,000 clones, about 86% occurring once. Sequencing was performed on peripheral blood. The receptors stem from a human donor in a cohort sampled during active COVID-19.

CDR3 residues: CASSIDTGASTEAFF. CDR3 coding DNA: TGTGCCAGTAGTATAGATACAGGGGCGAGCACTGAAGCTTTCTTT. This rearrangement joins TRBV19 to TRBJ1-1; 7 positions agree with TRBD1. CDR1 and CDR2 (germline): LNHDA, SQIVND (reference sequence). The junction had 5 bases not matched to a gene; V was cut back by 0 bases and J by 4 bases. CDR3 size: 15 residues.

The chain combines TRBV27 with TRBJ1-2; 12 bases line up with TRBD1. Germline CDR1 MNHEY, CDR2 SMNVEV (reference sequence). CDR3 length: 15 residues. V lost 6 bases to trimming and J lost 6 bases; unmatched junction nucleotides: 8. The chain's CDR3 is CASRKPGQGADGYTF. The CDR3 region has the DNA TGTGCCAGCAGAAAGCCGGGACAGGGGGCGGATGGCTACACCTTC.

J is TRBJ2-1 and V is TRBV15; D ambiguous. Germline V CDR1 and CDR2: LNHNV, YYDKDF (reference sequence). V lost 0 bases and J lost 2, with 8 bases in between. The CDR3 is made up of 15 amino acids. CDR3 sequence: CATSRDPPAYNEQFF. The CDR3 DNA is TGTGCCACCAGCAGAGATCCCCCGGCCTACAATGAGCAGTTCTTC.

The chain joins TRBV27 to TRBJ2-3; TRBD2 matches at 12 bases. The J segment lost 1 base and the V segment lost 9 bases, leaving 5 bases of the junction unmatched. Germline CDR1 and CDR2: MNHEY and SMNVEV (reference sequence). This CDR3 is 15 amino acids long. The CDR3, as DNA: TGTGCCAGTAGTGGGACTAGCGGGCGCACAGATACGCAGTATTTT. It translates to CASSGTSGRTDTQYF.

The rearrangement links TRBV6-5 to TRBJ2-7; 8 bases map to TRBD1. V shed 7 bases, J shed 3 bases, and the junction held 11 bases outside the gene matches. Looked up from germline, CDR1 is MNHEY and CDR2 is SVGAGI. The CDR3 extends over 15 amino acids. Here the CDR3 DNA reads TGTGCCAGCAACCCCTTATCAGGACAGGGCTACGAGCAGTACTTC. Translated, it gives CASNPLSGQGYEQYF.

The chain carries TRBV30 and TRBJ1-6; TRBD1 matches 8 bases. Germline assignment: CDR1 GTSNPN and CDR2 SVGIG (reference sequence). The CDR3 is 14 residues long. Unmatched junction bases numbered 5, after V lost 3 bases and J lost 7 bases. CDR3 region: CAWRPDRGNSPLHF. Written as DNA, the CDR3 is TGTGCCTGGAGGCCAGACAGGGGAAATTCACCCCTCCACTTT. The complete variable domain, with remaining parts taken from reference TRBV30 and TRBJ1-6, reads SQTIHQWPATLVQPVGSPLSLECTVEGTSNPNLYWYRQAAGRGLQLLFYSVGIGQISSEVPQNLSASRPQDRQFILSSKKLLLSDSGFYLCAWRPDRGNSPLHFGNGTRLTVT.

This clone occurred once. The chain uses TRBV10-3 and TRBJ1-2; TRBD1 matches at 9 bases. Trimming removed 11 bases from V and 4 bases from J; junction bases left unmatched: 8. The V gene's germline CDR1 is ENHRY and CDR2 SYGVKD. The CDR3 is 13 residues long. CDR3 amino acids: CAVGQDRGYGYTF. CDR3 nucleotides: TGTGCCGTTGGACAGGACAGGGGCTATGGCTACACCTTC.

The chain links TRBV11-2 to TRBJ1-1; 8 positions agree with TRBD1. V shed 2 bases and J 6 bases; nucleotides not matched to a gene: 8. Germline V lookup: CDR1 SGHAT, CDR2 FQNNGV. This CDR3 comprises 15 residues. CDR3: CASSLQGADVSEAFF. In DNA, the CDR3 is TGTGCCAGCAGCTTACAGGGGGCGGACGTTTCTGAAGCTTTCTTT.